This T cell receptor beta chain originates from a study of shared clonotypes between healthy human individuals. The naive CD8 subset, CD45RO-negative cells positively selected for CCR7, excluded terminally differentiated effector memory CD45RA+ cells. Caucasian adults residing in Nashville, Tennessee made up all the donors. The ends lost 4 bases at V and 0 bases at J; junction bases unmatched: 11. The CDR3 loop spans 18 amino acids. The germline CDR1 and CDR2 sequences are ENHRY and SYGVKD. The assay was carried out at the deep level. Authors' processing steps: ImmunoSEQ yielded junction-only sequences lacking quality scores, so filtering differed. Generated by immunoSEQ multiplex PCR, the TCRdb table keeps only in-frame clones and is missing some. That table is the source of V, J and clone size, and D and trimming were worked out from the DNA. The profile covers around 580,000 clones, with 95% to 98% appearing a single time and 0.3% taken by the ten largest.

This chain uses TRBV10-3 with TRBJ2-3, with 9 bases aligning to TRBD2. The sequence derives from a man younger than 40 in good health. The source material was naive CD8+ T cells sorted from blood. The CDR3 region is CAISGGASGASSTDTQYF. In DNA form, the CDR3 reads TGTGCCATCAGTGGAGGAGCTAGCGGGGCCTCTAGCACAGATACGCAGTATTTT.